The 4 T cell receptor beta chains listed next were all sequenced from one sample in a study of T-cell reconstitution after alpha-beta-depleted transplantation in children. Unique molecular identifiers were used to barcode this TCRbeta library. TCRdb fed the PCR reads into MiXCR, producing one record per CDR3 protein. The table shows approximately 500,000 distinct CDR3 sequences, with about 11% occurring only once. The specimen was PBMCs, collected before TCRalphabeta/CD19-depleted stem cell transplant. These receptors were collected from a child aged 2 to 10 with inherited bone marrow failure, due to receive a stem cell transplant.

Ten or more counts support this clonotype. The CDR3 loop reads CASRWGATDTQYF. The CDR3 DNA is TGTGCCAGCCGCTGGGGGGCCACAGATACGCAGTATTTT. V and J are TRBV12-3 or TRBV12-4 and TRBJ2-3, with D perhaps matching TRBD1 or TRBD2 (6 bases each). This CDR3 spans 13 amino acids. V dropped 8 bases and J dropped 2 bases, with 11 bases sitting between them.

This clonotype was seen only a few times. The rearrangement joins TRBV7-2 to TRBJ2-1; D possibly corresponds to TRBD2 (5 bases). The CDR3 loop spans 15 amino acids. The ends were cut back, 6 bases at V and 1 base at J, with 13 bases in the middle. CDR1 and CDR2 from the germline V gene are SGHTA and FQGNSA. The CDR3 is CASSFGVLSYNEQFF. The CDR3 bases are TGTGCCAGCAGTTTCGGGGTGCTATCCTACAATGAGCAGTTCTTC.

This clonotype was seen many times. The chain combines TRBV5-1 with TRBJ2-7, with D possibly matching TRBD2 (5 bases). The CDR3 extends over 15 amino acids. Between the trimmed V and J ends, which lost 0 bases and 2 bases, there was a span of 12 bases. Germline values: CDR1 SGHRS, CDR2 YFSETQ. DNA for the CDR3: TGCGCCAGCAGCTTGGGACTAACACCAACCTACGAGCAGTACTTC. Protein: CASSLGLTPTYEQYF. Complete variable domain (other parts from reference TRBV5-1 and TRBJ2-7): KAGVTQTPRYLIKTRGQQVTLSCSPISGHRSVSWYQQTPGQGLQFLFEYFSETQRNKGNFPGRFSGRQFSNSRSEMNVSTLELGDSALYLCASSLGLTPTYEQYFGPGTRLTVT.

This clonotype was found many times. This rearrangement joins TRBV27 to TRBJ1-2; no clear D gene. V lost 7 bases, J lost 0 bases, and 15 bases lay in between. CDR1 MNHEY and CDR2 SMNVEV come from the germline V gene (reference sequence). The CDR3 contains 15 residues. The CDR3 DNA follows: TGTGCCAGCACTCCATCAGTTCCGTCTAACTATGGCTACACCTTC. Translation gives CASTPSVPSNYGYTF.